These 13 T cell receptor beta chains share one sample of origin, sequenced in a study of T cell repertoires in urothelial bladder cancer. Using immunoSEQ multiplex PCR, the repertoire was profiled, and TCRdb retains in-frame clones only, with some absent. The sample gives around 2,500 clones, about 75% of which show up once; 9% to 12% is in the top ten. The sequenced material came from tumor-infiltrating cells from bladder cancer. The receptor source for this set is a human donor with urothelial carcinoma.

V and J are TRBV9 and TRBJ2-3, with a weak D call TRBD1 (5 bases). Germline V lookup: CDR1 SGDLS, CDR2 YYNGEE. V was trimmed by 0 bases and J by 2 bases, leaving 10 bases between them. There are 15 residues in the CDR3. The CDR3 DNA reads as TGTGCCAGCAGCGTAGTGCTGGGGCCCACAGATACGCAGTATTTT. Translation: CASSVVLGPTDTQYF.

This chain uses TRBV6-1 with TRBJ2-2; the match to TRBD2 covers 9 bases. This CDR3 spans 16 amino acids. Per germline, CDR1 MNHNS and CDR2 SASEGT. Trimming took 4 bases from V and 2 from J; bases not matched to a gene: 5. The CDR3 loop is CASSGTSGQNTGELFF. CDR3 DNA: TGTGCCAGCAGTGGTACTAGCGGGCAAAACACCGGGGAGCTGTTTTTT.

The chain joins TRBV6-5 to TRBJ2-1; D is possibly TRBD2 (5 bases). V was trimmed by 8 bases and J by 8 bases, leaving 22 bases between them. Germline lookup yields CDR1 MNHEY and CDR2 SVGAGI. The CDR3 runs to 15 residues. The DNA of the CDR3 is TGTGCCAGCCGTCCTAATGGGGAGAAGCAGTATGAGCAGTTCTTC. This translates into CASRPNGEKQYEQFF.

This chain uses TRBV25-1 with TRBJ1-1; D ambiguous. The CDR3 extends over 11 amino acids. Looked up from germline, CDR1 is MGHDK and CDR2 is SYGVNS. Between the trimmed V and J ends, which lost 4 bases and 1 base, there was a span of 1 base. This CDR3 is CASSGNTEAFF. The DNA for the CDR3 is TGTGCCAGCAGTGGGAACACTGAAGCTTTCTTT.

This clone was seen a handful of times. The V gene is TRBV14, the J gene TRBJ2-2, with 10 positions matching TRBD2. CDR3 length: 14 amino acids. The J segment lost 1 base and the V segment lost 8 bases, leaving 1 base of the junction unmatched. Germline V gives CDR1 SGHDN, CDR2 FVKESK. The CDR3 nucleotides are TGTGCCAGCCGGACTAGCGGGAACACCGGGGAGCTGTTTTTT. Amino acid sequence: CASRTSGNTGELFF. The whole variable domain, filled in from reference TRBV14 and TRBJ2-2, reads EAGVTQFPSHSVIEKGQTVTLRCDPISGHDNLYWYRRVMGKEIKFLLHFVKESKQDESGMPNNRFLAERTGGTYSTLKVQPAELEDSGVYFCASRTSGNTGELFFGEGSRLTVL.

V and J are TRBV11-3 and TRBJ2-7; D unresolved. The germline CDR1 and CDR2 sequences are SGHNT and YENEEA. V lost 5 bases, J lost 3 bases, and 14 bases lay in between. This CDR3 comprises 14 residues. CDR3 sequence: CASSPPNTGYEQYF. DNA of the CDR3: TGTGCCAGCAGCCCACCTAACACGGGCTACGAGCAGTACTTC.

The V gene is TRBV11-3, the J gene TRBJ2-1, with TRBD1 matching over 7 bases. Germline V gene lookup returns CDR1 SGHNT and CDR2 YENEEA. Unmatched junction bases numbered 7, after V lost 5 bases and J lost 3 bases. There are 15 residues in the CDR3. As DNA, the CDR3 is TGTGCCAGCAGCGCCAGCAGGGACAGCTACAATGAGCAGTTCTTC. It specifies CASSASRDSYNEQFF.

The rearrangement links TRBV2 to TRBJ2-4, with 7 bases identical to TRBD1. Germline trimming cut 8 bases from V and 6 bases from J; bases unmatched to any gene: 4. The CDR3 spans 12 residues. Germline V lookup: CDR1 SNHLY, CDR2 FYNNEI. As DNA, the CDR3 is TGTGCCAGCGGCCGGGACAGAAACATTCAGTACTTC. It encodes CASGRDRNIQYF.

This clone showed up just once. The rearrangement joins TRBV7-2 to TRBJ2-7; D may match TRBD1 or TRBD2 (5 bases each). The CDR3 totals 15 residues. The V end lost 1 base, the J end lost 2 bases, and 12 bases lay between the germline ends. CDR1 and CDR2 from the germline V gene are SGHTA and FQGNSA. CDR3 bases: TGTGCCAGCAGCTTAGGGGGACCGCTTCCCTACGAGCAGTACTTC. This gives the protein CASSLGGPLPYEQYF.

The chain joins TRBV30 to TRBJ2-3, with D perhaps TRBD2 (6 bases). V shed 0 bases and J shed 5 bases, with 15 bases lying between them. Germline CDR1 reads GTSNPN; CDR2 reads SVGIG (reference sequence). The CDR3 length is 15 residues. CDR3 coding DNA: TGTGCCTGGAGTGTACAAACGGGAGTTAAAGATACGCAGTATTTT. Amino acids: CAWSVQTGVKDTQYF.

Only a few counts were recorded for this clone. The chain joins TRBV7-2 to TRBJ1-1; D gene uncertain. V lost 5 bases to trimming and J lost 4 bases, with 11 bases between them. The CDR3 has 13 amino acids. Germline CDR1 and CDR2: SGHTA and FQGNSA. The CDR3, as DNA: TGTGCCAGCAGCCAGTTCACGTCCACTGAAGCTTTCTTT. Translation: CASSQFTSTEAFF. Full variable domain (missing parts from reference TRBV7-2 and TRBJ1-1): GAGVSQSPSNKVTEKGKDVELRCDPISGHTALYWYRQSLGQGLEFLIYFQGNSAPDKSGLPSDRFSAERTGGSVSTLTIQRTQQEDSAVYLCASSQFTSTEAFFGQGTRLTVV.

The CDR3 DNA follows: TGTGCCAGCAGTGAAAGGGGAGCGGGCGCCTACAATGAGCAGTTCTTC. Translating gives CASSERGAGAYNEQFF. The J gene is TRBJ2-1, the V gene TRBV2; the D gene is possibly TRBD2 (6 bases). Trimming removed 2 bases from V and 2 bases from J, with 13 bases in between. CDR1 is SNHLY and CDR2 is FYNNEI in the germline V gene. CDR3 size: 16 residues.

This rearrangement joins TRBV2 to TRBJ2-5; D is ambiguous. CDR1 is SNHLY and CDR2 is FYNNEI in the germline V gene. This CDR3 region has 16 residues. V lost 4 bases and J 0 bases, leaving 15 bases between the germline ends. CDR3 nucleotides: TGTGCCAGCAGTGGGCTACAGCACATCTACCAAGAGACCCAGTACTTC. Protein: CASSGLQHIYQETQYF.